This entry lists 30 T cell receptor beta chains sequenced from one sample in a study of T cells after yellow fever vaccination. TCRdb re-called the 5' RACE reads through MiXCR, storing one row per CDR3 protein. The repertoire holds about 230,000 distinct CDR3 sequences, roughly 6.8% seen once, with approximately 1.1% in the top ten. Sequencing used CD4+ T cells sorted from PBMCs, obtained on the day of the yellow fever booster vaccination. These receptors were collected from a young man who received the YFV17D yellow fever vaccine.

The V gene is TRBV25-1, the J gene TRBJ2-1; 13 bases fit TRBD2. The CDR3 totals 16 residues. The ends lost 4 bases at V and 6 bases at J; junction bases unmatched: 6. CDR1 is MGHDK and CDR2 is SYGVNS in the germline V gene. In nucleotides, the CDR3 is TGTGCCAGCAGTGGGACTAGCGGGAGATCGTTCAATGAGCAGTTCTTC. This translates into CASSGTSGRSFNEQFF.

This clonotype appeared many times. The rearrangement joins TRBV6-2 or TRBV6-3 to TRBJ1-1; D gene ambiguous. CDR1 and CDR2 from the germline V gene are MNHEY and SVGEGT. The V end was cut by 6 bases, the J end by 0 bases, with 11 bases between. CDR3 length equals 14 residues. The CDR3 is CASRISSVNTEAFF. In DNA, the CDR3 is TGTGCCAGCAGGATTTCCAGCGTGAACACTGAAGCTTTCTTT.

This clonotype was recorded many times. J is TRBJ1-5 and V is TRBV5-5; D gene ambiguous. V lost 3 bases, J lost 0 bases, and 10 bases lay in between. In germline, CDR1 is SGHKS, CDR2 YYEKEE (reference sequence). The CDR3 runs to 15 residues. As DNA, the CDR3 is TGTGCCAGCAGCTCGGACCCTTATAGCAATCAGCCCCAGCATTTT. As protein: CASSSDPYSNQPQHF.

This sequence joins TRBV3-1 and TRBJ1-1, with D possibly TRBD1 on 5 matching bases. V gave up 5 bases and J gave up 6 bases, with 19 bases separating them. This CDR3 region has 15 residues. In germline, CDR1 is LGHDT, CDR2 YNNKEL (reference sequence). CDR3 coding DNA: TGTGCCAGCAGCGCGGGGGGTCCCCTCGGAGCTGAAGCTTTCTTT. Protein sequence: CASSAGGPLGAEAFF.

The chain has TRBV6-5 and TRBJ1-6; TRBD1 aligns across 7 bases. The CDR3 runs 15 residues. J was trimmed by 6 bases and V by 4 bases; bases with no gene match: 6. Germline CDR1 reads MNHEY; CDR2 reads SVGAGI. This CDR3 reads CASSSRTGSNSPLHF. In DNA form, the CDR3 reads TGTGCCAGCAGTTCCCGGACAGGATCTAATTCACCCCTCCACTTT.

The chain uses TRBV7-9 and TRBJ2-5; D ambiguous. V lost 5 bases to trimming and J lost 5 bases, with 12 bases between them. Germline V CDR1 and CDR2: SEHNR, FQNEAQ (reference sequence). The CDR3 contains 13 residues. The CDR3 DNA sequence: TGTGCCAGCAGCCCTGAAGGGCCTGAGACCCAGTACTTC. It is translated as CASSPEGPETQYF.

The chain is built from TRBV4-1 and TRBJ1-1, with 9 bases aligning to TRBD1. Germline lookup yields CDR1 MGHRA and CDR2 YSYEKL. The length of the CDR3 is 13 residues. V was pared by 3 bases and J by 10 bases, with 6 bases of the junction left unmatched. CDR3 DNA: TGCGCCAGCAGCCAGTGGGTGGGACAGGGAGCTTTCTTT. Translation gives CASSQWVGQGAFF.

This clonotype was counted ten times or more. V gene TRBV7-3 combines with J gene TRBJ2-1; D is tentatively TRBD1 or TRBD2 (5 bases each). CDR3 length equals 13 residues. Trimming removed 3 bases from V and 7 bases from J, with 10 bases in between. Germline-derived CDR1 and CDR2 are SGHTA and FQGTGA. CDR3 residues: CASSFSEGNEQFF. CDR3 nucleotide sequence: TGTGCCAGCAGCTTTTCAGAGGGGAATGAGCAGTTCTTC.

The V gene is TRBV29-1, the J gene TRBJ1-4; D is ambiguous. Germline V gene data show CDR1 as SQVTM and CDR2 as ANQGSEA. The CDR3 runs 11 residues. Trimming shortened V by 6 bases and J by 8 bases, and 10 bases separated the two germline ends. CDR3 in amino acids: CSVLLQEKLFF. The CDR3 DNA sequence: TGCAGCGTACTACTTCAGGAAAAACTGTTTTTT.

The J gene is TRBJ2-5, the V gene TRBV23-1, with D unclear. TRBV23-1 is an open reading frame whose function is uncertain. The CDR3 extends over 13 amino acids. Trimming pared 3 bases from V and 1 base from J, leaving 6 bases between. The CDR3 DNA follows: TGCGCCAGCAGTCAGGATTTCCAAGAGACCCAGTACTTC. This encodes CASSQDFQETQYF.

The V call is TRBV7-2, the J call TRBJ2-1; TRBD1 agrees at 7 bases. V shed 5 bases and J 5 bases; nucleotides not matched to a gene: 6. From germline, CDR1 is SGHTA and CDR2 FQGNSA. The CDR3 sequence is 14 residues long. In DNA form, the CDR3 reads TGTGCCAGCAGCCCCGCGACAGGGCACAATGAGCAGTTCTTC. Encoded protein: CASSPATGHNEQFF.

In its sample, this clonotype was seen many times. This CDR3 reads CSANRGAGGTDTQYF. Here the CDR3 DNA reads TGCAGTGCTAACCGAGGCGCGGGAGGGACAGATACGCAGTATTTT. The V gene is TRBV20-1, the J gene TRBJ2-3; TRBD2 matches at 9 bases. J was trimmed by 3 bases and V by 4 bases; bases with no gene match: 8. CDR1 DFQATT and CDR2 SNEGSKA come from the germline V gene (reference sequence). This CDR3 has 15 residues.

This clonotype was counted many times. The chain couples TRBV7-2 to TRBJ2-5; the D is unclear. The CDR3 length is 12 residues. Germline CDR1 reads SGHTA; CDR2 reads FQGNSA. V was cut by 5 bases and J by 2 bases, with 6 bases left in between. The DNA of the CDR3 is TGTGCCAGCAGCCGCCAACAAGAGACCCAGTACTTC. Translating it yields CASSRQQETQYF.

The chain carries TRBV4-2 and TRBJ2-5; 11 bases fit TRBD2. This CDR3 is 19 amino acids long. J was trimmed by 5 bases and V by 0 bases; bases with no gene match: 14. Per the germline V gene, CDR1 is LGHNA and CDR2 is YNFKEQ. CDR3: CASSQEGLAARTGKETQYF. The CDR3 region has the DNA TGTGCCAGCAGCCAAGAGGGACTAGCGGCACGGACGGGAAAGGAGACCCAGTACTTC.

This clonotype was counted at least ten times. This chain uses TRBV3-1 with TRBJ2-7; 8 nucleotides align to TRBD1. V gave up 4 bases and J gave up 2 bases; unmatched junction bases: 16. Germline CDR1 reads LGHDT; CDR2 reads YNNKEL (reference sequence). There are 18 residues in the CDR3. CDR3 coding DNA: TGTGCCAGCAGCCGATCGGGACAGGCGACCGGGGCGCCCTACGAGCAGTACTTC. Translated: CASSRSGQATGAPYEQYF.

This clonotype has ten or more counts. The chain links TRBV7-3 to TRBJ2-5; D is possibly TRBD1 (6 bases). Trimming took off 5 bases at V and 4 bases at J, with 17 bases between the two ends. Looked up from germline, CDR1 is SGHTA and CDR2 is FQGTGA. The CDR3 length is 15 residues. The DNA of the CDR3 is TGTGCCAGCAGCGGAACAGGGCTTGGGGGAGAGACCCAGTACTTC. It is translated as CASSGTGLGGETQYF.

The chain links TRBV4-2 to TRBJ2-5, with D tentatively TRBD2 (6 bases). Germline V gene lookup returns CDR1 LGHNA and CDR2 YNFKEQ. Trimming took off 5 bases at V and 5 bases at J, with 18 bases between the two ends. This CDR3 is built from 15 residues. The CDR3 reads CASSIQREAGETQYF. The CDR3, as DNA: TGTGCCAGCAGCATCCAGAGGGAGGCCGGGGAGACCCAGTACTTC.

Many counts were recorded for this clonotype. The chain has TRBV3-1 and TRBJ2-1, with no clear D. Germline lookup yields CDR1 LGHDT and CDR2 YNNKEL (reference sequence). The CDR3 contains 13 residues. V was clipped by 1 base and J by 3 bases, with 4 bases between them. Written as DNA, the CDR3 is TGTGCCAGCAGCCAAGGTCTCTACAATGAGCAGTTCTTC. It specifies CASSQGLYNEQFF.

This clonotype was seen repeatedly, ten times or more. The J gene is TRBJ2-7, the V gene TRBV7-2, with 7 bases that match TRBD1. CDR3 length: 13 residues. The V gene end was trimmed by 3 bases and the J gene end by 6 bases; junction bases not matched to a gene: 5. Germline loops: CDR1 SGHTA, CDR2 FQGNSA. The CDR3 DNA reads TGTGCCAGCAGCTTCGGACAGGCAGGCGAGCAGTACTTC. Its translation is CASSFGQAGEQYF.

A few counts support this clonotype. The V and J genes are TRBV7-6 and TRBJ2-6; 8 nucleotides align to TRBD1. Trimming cost V 2 bases and J 0 bases; bases outside gene matches: 9. This CDR3 is built from 19 residues. Germline V gene data show CDR1 as SGHVS and CDR2 as FNYEAQ. CDR3: CASSLLDGTGLSGANVLTF. CDR3 bases: TGTGCCAGCAGCTTACTCGATGGGACAGGTCTCTCTGGGGCCAACGTCCTGACTTTC.

This clonotype was detected a few times. The chain is built from TRBV6-5 and TRBJ2-7; 10 bases agree with TRBD1. This CDR3 region has 15 residues. Trimming took 2 bases from V and 3 from J; bases not matched to a gene: 4. Germline V gene sequence: CDR1 MNHEY, CDR2 SVGAGI. The CDR3 bases are TGTGCCAGCAGTTACCGGGACAGGGGAATCTACGAGCAGTACTTC. It is translated as CASSYRDRGIYEQYF.

There are a few counts of this clonotype. The V call is TRBV3-1, the J call TRBJ2-3; D is unclear. Germline assignment: CDR1 LGHDT and CDR2 YNNKEL (reference sequence). V was cut by 3 bases and J by 5 bases, with 9 bases left in between. The length of the CDR3 is 13 residues. CDR3 residues: CASSQTLRDTQYF. CDR3 bases: TGTGCCAGCAGCCAGACCCTTCGAGATACGCAGTATTTT.

The sample holds a few counts of this clonotype. The chain combines TRBV4-1 with TRBJ1-5; TRBD1 might be the D (5 bases). The germline V and J ends were trimmed by 2 bases and 4 bases, with 9 bases remaining between them. The germline gives CDR1 MGHRA, CDR2 YSYEKL. The CDR3 sequence is 14 residues long. In DNA form, the CDR3 reads TGCGCCAGCAGCCAACGGGACGGTAATCAGCCCCAGCATTTT. It specifies CASSQRDGNQPQHF.

This chain connects TRBV7-8 to TRBJ1-2, with D maybe TRBD1 (6 bases). Germline loops: CDR1 SGHVS, CDR2 FQNEAQ. The CDR3 is 15 residues long. V was pared by 1 base and J by 3 bases, with 12 bases between. CDR3 DNA: TGTGCCAGCAGCTTAGAGCACAGGGCGGACTATGGCTACACCTTC. Residues: CASSLEHRADYGYTF.

This clonotype has more than one count but fewer than ten. The chain carries TRBV5-1 and TRBJ2-1, with 10 nucleotides matching TRBD2. The CDR3 totals 19 residues. Trimming at V came to 5 bases and at J to 0 bases, leaving 14 bases not matched to a gene. CDR1 and CDR2 from the germline V gene are SGHRS and YFSETQ. The CDR3 here is CASRRGTSGTPSSYNEQFF. The CDR3 DNA follows: TGCGCCAGCAGAAGGGGAACTAGCGGGACTCCTAGCTCCTACAATGAGCAGTTCTTC. Combining the CDR3 with reference TRBV5-1 and TRBJ2-1 gives the whole variable domain KAGVTQTPRYLIKTRGQQVTLSCSPISGHRSVSWYQQTPGQGLQFLFEYFSETQRNKGNFPGRFSGRQFSNSRSEMNVSTLELGDSALYLCASRRGTSGTPSSYNEQFFGPGTRLTVL.

This clonotype was found many times. J is TRBJ2-7 and V is TRBV20-1; D gene ambiguous. The CDR3 spans 13 residues. Germline V gives CDR1 DFQATT, CDR2 SNEGSKA (reference sequence). Trimming shortened V by 1 base and J by 6 bases, and 13 bases separated the two germline ends. CDR3 coding DNA: TGCAGTGCTAGAGGACGGCAGAAGGGCGAGCAGTACTTC. Its protein product is CSARGRQKGEQYF.

The rearrangement links TRBV10-3 to TRBJ2-3; TRBD1 aligns across 10 bases. The trim removed 7 bases at V and 1 base at J, leaving 5 bases unmatched. This CDR3 spans 15 amino acids. Germline V gives CDR1 ENHRY, CDR2 SYGVKD. CDR3 protein: CAIKGTGEGTDTQYF. In DNA form, the CDR3 reads TGTGCCATCAAGGGGACAGGGGAGGGCACAGATACGCAGTATTTT.

This clonotype was observed a few times. The V gene is TRBV15, the J gene TRBJ2-7, with 12 nucleotides matching TRBD1. CDR1 is LNHNV and CDR2 is YYDKDF in the germline V gene (reference sequence). This CDR3 region has 18 residues. With 3 bases clipped from V and 1 base from J, the junction kept 10 bases outside the gene matches. This chain's CDR3 is CATSRDTGTGGRSYEQYF. DNA of the CDR3: TGTGCCACCAGCAGGGATACCGGGACAGGGGGCAGGTCCTACGAGCAGTACTTC.

This clonotype was seen more than once but under ten times. The gene calls are TRBV20-1 and TRBJ1-1; D unresolved. The CDR3 has 13 residues. Looked up from germline, CDR1 is DFQATT and CDR2 is SNEGSKA (reference sequence). V was clipped by 5 bases and J by 1 base, with 11 bases between them. CDR3 region: CSASGTANTEAFF. The DNA for the CDR3 is TGCAGTGCTTCCGGAACGGCGAACACTGAAGCTTTCTTT.

In its sample, this clonotype was seen many times. The J gene is TRBJ2-5, the V gene TRBV5-1; 7 nucleotides line up with TRBD1. The CDR3 spans 15 residues. Trimming removed 0 bases from V and 5 bases from J; junction bases left unmatched: 7. Germline CDR1 SGHRS, CDR2 YFSETQ. The CDR3 protein is CASSLVVVGGETQYF. The CDR3 bases are TGCGCCAGCAGCTTGGTTGTGGTAGGGGGCGAGACCCAGTACTTC.